The entry that follows covers one T cell receptor (beta chain) sequence. The authors ran a second PCR of roughly 6 to 12 cycles using a sample-barcoded 5' primer and a J-beta primer mix. One entry per CDR3 protein, called by TCRdb with MiXCR from the 5' RACE reads. The top ten clones hold around 11% of a sample with 1.6 million or so distinct CDR3 sequences, around 36% of them seen once. The CDR3 loop spans 12 amino acids. Trimming took off 4 bases at V and 5 bases at J, with 9 bases between the two ends. The data originate from a study of blood T cells in healthy people across ages. The sequenced sample was blood. The sequence was collected from a young woman in good health. The rearrangement links TRBV12-3 or TRBV12-4 to TRBJ2-7; D gene unclear. The CDR3 reads CASSYNINEQYF. The CDR3 DNA reads as TGTGCCAGCAGTTATAACATTAACGAGCAGTACTTC.